These 22 T cell receptor beta chains were all obtained from the same sample, sequenced in a study of identical twins. TCRdb re-analysed the 5' RACE reads in MiXCR, keeping a single row per CDR3 protein. The table lists roughly 190,000 distinct CDR3 sequences, less than 20% of them singletons. These data also formed part of another study, on T cells expressing NK-cell markers.

Sequenced: CD8+ T cells sorted from blood. The receptors were sampled from a young woman in good health.

The table lists this clonotype with a few counts. V gene TRBV20-1 combines with J gene TRBJ2-3; D remains unclear. Germline loops: CDR1 DFQATT, CDR2 SNEGSKA (reference sequence). The CDR3 extends over 16 amino acids. Trimming took 0 bases from V and 4 from J, leaving 17 bases between them. CDR3 nucleotide sequence: TGCAGTGCTAGAGATCGACTGCAAGGAAGGGCAGATACGCAGTATTTT. Encoded protein: CSARDRLQGRADTQYF.

The chain recombines TRBV15 with TRBJ1-1; D may be TRBD1 (5 bases). Per germline, CDR1 LNHNV and CDR2 YYDKDF (reference sequence). The CDR3 is 15 residues long. The V end lost 7 bases, the J end lost 0 bases, and 15 bases lay between the germline ends. The chain's CDR3 is CATNRPGAMNTEAFF. The CDR3 nucleotides are TGTGCCACCAACCGCCCCGGGGCCATGAACACTGAAGCTTTCTTT. Looking up the rest from reference TRBV15 and TRBJ1-1 gives the full variable domain: DAMVIQNPRYQVTQFGKPVTLSCSQTLNHNVMYWYQQKSSQAPKLLFHYYDKDFNNEADTPDNFQSRRPNTSFCFLDIRSPGLGDTAMYLCATNRPGAMNTEAFFGQGTRLTVV.

This clonotype has more than one count but fewer than ten. This rearrangement joins TRBV10-2 to TRBJ2-1; TRBD2 agrees at 12 bases. The germline CDR1 and CDR2 sequences are WSHSY and SAAADI. The CDR3 is made up of 15 amino acids. V trimming: 2 bases; J trimming: 8 bases; junction bases outside the gene matches: 4. In DNA form, the CDR3 reads TGCGCCAGCAGTGAGGCTAGCGGGGGGGAACATGAGCAGTTCTTC. Its protein product is CASSEASGGEHEQFF.

CDR3 loop: CASSYQGGGSSDTQYF. CDR3 DNA sequence: TGTGCCAGCAGTTATCAGGGGGGAGGCTCGTCAGATACGCAGTATTTT. The chain recombines TRBV6-5 with TRBJ2-3, with D perhaps matching TRBD1 (7 bases). In germline, CDR1 is MNHEY, CDR2 SVGAGI. V was shortened by 3 bases and J by 4 bases, with 17 bases between the two germline ends. The CDR3 has 16 amino acids.

This clonotype was seen repeatedly, ten times or more. The rearrangement uses TRBV5-1 and TRBJ2-1, with D uncertain. This CDR3 region has 13 residues. Germline assignment: CDR1 SGHRS and CDR2 YFSETQ. With 0 bases removed from V and 5 bases from J, the gap between germline ends came to 6 bases. In DNA, the CDR3 is TGCGCCAGCAGCTTGGCGCAAAACAATGAGCAGTTCTTC. Translating gives CASSLAQNNEQFF.

The V gene is TRBV6-5, the J gene TRBJ2-7; tentative D call: TRBD1 (5 bases). Trimming removed 2 bases at V and 5 bases at J, with 13 bases between. CDR1 MNHEY and CDR2 SVGAGI come from the germline V gene. The CDR3 extends over 14 amino acids. The CDR3 is CASSYKGLRNEQYF. The CDR3 nucleotides are TGTGCCAGCAGTTACAAGGGGCTAAGAAACGAGCAGTACTTC.

This clonotype occurred a few times. V is TRBV12-3 or TRBV12-4 and J is TRBJ1-1; D gene uncertain. The ends were cut back, 5 bases at V and 12 bases at J, with 13 bases in the middle. The CDR3 contains 11 residues. The CDR3 region has the DNA TGTGCCAGCAGTCTCAGGTTTGAGTCTTTCTTT. It specifies CASSLRFESFF.

CDR3 residues: CSAFESNEQFF. In DNA, the CDR3 is TGCAGCGCCTTCGAGAGCAATGAGCAGTTCTTC. The genes are TRBV29-1 and TRBJ2-1, with D uncertain. The CDR3 sequence is 11 residues long. With 7 bases removed from V and 6 bases from J, the gap between germline ends came to 10 bases. Germline V gene lookup returns CDR1 SQVTM and CDR2 ANQGSEA.

V and J are TRBV7-2 and TRBJ2-2; D is perhaps TRBD2 (5 bases). With 5 bases removed from V and 7 bases from J, the gap between germline ends came to 14 bases. Germline V gives CDR1 SGHTA, CDR2 FQGNSA. The CDR3 totals 14 residues. The CDR3 loop reads CASSRAHGSGELFF. CDR3 nucleotides: TGTGCCAGCAGCCGGGCCCATGGGAGCGGGGAGCTGTTTTTT.

This chain links TRBV5-1 with TRBJ2-4; 12 bases agree with TRBD2. The V gene's germline CDR1 is SGHRS and CDR2 YFSETQ. The V and J ends lost 4 bases and 4 bases, in that order; junction bases with no gene match: 9. The CDR3 is 17 amino acids. The CDR3 loop is CASSPGLAGTEKNIQYF. CDR3 DNA sequence: TGCGCCAGCAGCCCAGGACTAGCGGGGACTGAAAAAAACATTCAGTACTTC.

There are a few counts of this clonotype. V is TRBV3-1 and J is TRBJ1-1; 7 bases are shared with TRBD1. V shed 4 bases and J 6 bases; nucleotides not matched to a gene: 11. Germline V gene sequence: CDR1 LGHDT, CDR2 YNNKEL (reference sequence). This CDR3 is 15 amino acids long. CDR3 in amino acids: CASSPDRVRGAEAFF. The CDR3 DNA sequence: TGTGCCAGCAGCCCAGACAGGGTTCGGGGCGCTGAAGCTTTCTTT.

V gene TRBV11-1 combines with J gene TRBJ2-1, with 11 bases lining up with TRBD2. The trim removed 5 bases at V and 8 bases at J, leaving 14 bases unmatched. The CDR3 length is 17 residues. Germline V gene sequence: CDR1 SGHAT, CDR2 FQDESV (reference sequence). The CDR3, as DNA: TGTGCCAGCAGCCTACCCTTTAGCGGGGGGGCCTGGGATGAGCAGTTCTTC. Its translation: CASSLPFSGGAWDEQFF.

This clonotype was counted a few times. The rearrangement links TRBV11-2 to TRBJ2-2; no definite D call. V lost 2 bases to trimming and J lost 9 bases, with 7 bases between them. In germline, CDR1 is SGHAT, CDR2 FQNNGV. The CDR3 is made up of 12 amino acids. CDR3 amino acids: CASSLSGRELFF. DNA for the CDR3: TGTGCCAGCAGCTTATCTGGAAGGGAGCTGTTTTTT.

The chain joins TRBV3-1 to TRBJ2-1; weak D call: TRBD1 (5 bases). V was trimmed by 4 bases and J by 0 bases, leaving 10 bases between them. Germline values: CDR1 LGHDT, CDR2 YNNKEL (reference sequence). The CDR3 is made up of 15 amino acids. CDR3 protein: CASSRDDSSYNEQFF. In nucleotides, the CDR3 is TGTGCCAGCAGCCGCGACGACAGCTCCTACAATGAGCAGTTCTTC.

The chain employs TRBV4-3 and TRBJ2-3; 12 bases align to TRBD2. CDR3 size: 18 residues. The germline gives CDR1 LGHNA, CDR2 YSLEER. Trimming removed 0 bases from V and 6 bases from J; junction bases left unmatched: 10. This chain's CDR3 is CASSQDRRASGRADTQYF. Written as DNA, the CDR3 is TGCGCCAGCAGCCAAGATCGACGAGCTAGCGGGAGGGCCGATACGCAGTATTTT.

This clonotype occurred many times. The V call is TRBV9, the J call TRBJ2-1; TRBD2 matches 12 bases. Germline-derived CDR1 and CDR2 are SGDLS and YYNGEE. The CDR3 sequence is 15 residues long. Losses at the gene ends were 3 bases for V and 9 bases for J; bases not matched to a gene: 7. Here the CDR3 reads CASSGASGRAFEQFF. The CDR3 region has the DNA TGTGCCAGCAGCGGCGCTAGCGGGAGGGCCTTTGAGCAGTTCTTC.

This sequence joins TRBV12-3 or TRBV12-4 and TRBJ1-5; 8 bases are a match to TRBD1. The CDR3 is 15 residues long. Trimming cost V 7 bases and J 6 bases; bases outside gene matches: 11. In DNA, the CDR3 is TGTGCCAGCACCTTGGAGCAGGGGGCTCGTCAGCCCCAGCATTTT. The encoded protein is CASTLEQGARQPQHF.

There are a few counts of this clonotype. The chain joins TRBV6-5 to TRBJ2-1; D is uncertain. The CDR3 is made up of 11 amino acids. Trimming took 6 bases from V and 10 from J, leaving 10 bases between them. Germline lookup yields CDR1 MNHEY and CDR2 SVGAGI. The CDR3 loop is CASSPGPEQFF. CDR3 nucleotides: TGTGCCAGCAGCCCCGGACCCGAGCAGTTCTTC.

There are a few counts of this clonotype. This sequence joins TRBV29-1 and TRBJ2-7, with a possible D match to TRBD1 (6 bases). The CDR3 length is 13 residues. In germline, CDR1 is SQVTM, CDR2 ANQGSEA. Deletions cut 3 bases from V and 0 bases from J, with 9 bases between. The CDR3 loop reads CSVEWDTSYEQYF. CDR3 in DNA: TGCAGCGTTGAGTGGGACACCTCCTACGAGCAGTACTTC.

The V and J genes are TRBV11-2 and TRBJ2-3; a weak D match, TRBD2 (6 bases). Between the trimmed V and J ends, which lost 3 bases and 6 bases, there was a span of 19 bases. Per germline, CDR1 SGHAT and CDR2 FQNNGV. CDR3 size: 16 residues. The CDR3 DNA reads TGTGCCAGCAGCTTCGGGAGAAATATAATGGGGGATACGCAGTATTTT. Translating gives CASSFGRNIMGDTQYF. The full variable domain, its missing parts supplied by reference TRBV11-2 and TRBJ2-3, is EAGVAQSPRYKIIEKRQSVAFWCNPISGHATLYWYQQILGQGPKLLIQFQNNGVVDDSQLPKDRFSAERLKGVDSTLKIQPAKLEDSAVYLCASSFGRNIMGDTQYFGPGTRLTVL.

This clonotype was seen more than once but under ten times. V usage is TRBV20-1 and J usage is TRBJ2-1; D possibly corresponds to TRBD2 (5 bases). The CDR3 has 14 residues. Germline V CDR1 and CDR2: DFQATT, SNEGSKA (reference sequence). V was pared by 8 bases and J by 2 bases, with 16 bases between. The DNA for the CDR3 is TGCAGTACCAATGCGGGTAAAGCCTACAATGAGCAGTTCTTC. Encoded protein: CSTNAGKAYNEQFF.

This chain joins TRBV7-2 and TRBJ2-7; D not certain. CDR1 is SGHTA and CDR2 is FQGNSA in the germline V gene. The CDR3 length is 15 residues. The V and J ends lost 0 bases and 2 bases respectively, with 11 bases between them. In nucleotides, the CDR3 is TGTGCCAGCAGCTTAGCGACTGATATTCCCTACGAGCAGTACTTC. Its translation is CASSLATDIPYEQYF.